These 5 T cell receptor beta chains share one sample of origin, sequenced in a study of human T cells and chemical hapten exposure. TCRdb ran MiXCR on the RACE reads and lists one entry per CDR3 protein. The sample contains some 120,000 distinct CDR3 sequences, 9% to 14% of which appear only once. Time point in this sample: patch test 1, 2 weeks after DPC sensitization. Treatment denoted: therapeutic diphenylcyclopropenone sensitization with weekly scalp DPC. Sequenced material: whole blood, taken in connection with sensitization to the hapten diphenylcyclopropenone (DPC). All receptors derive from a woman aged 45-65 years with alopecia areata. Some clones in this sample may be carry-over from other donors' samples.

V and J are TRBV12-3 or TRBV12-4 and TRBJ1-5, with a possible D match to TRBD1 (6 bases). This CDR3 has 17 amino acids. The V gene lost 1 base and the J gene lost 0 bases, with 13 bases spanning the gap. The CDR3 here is CASSLVTGGHSNQPQHF. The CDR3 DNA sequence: TGTGCCAGCAGTTTAGTAACCGGGGGCCATAGCAATCAGCCCCAGCATTTT.

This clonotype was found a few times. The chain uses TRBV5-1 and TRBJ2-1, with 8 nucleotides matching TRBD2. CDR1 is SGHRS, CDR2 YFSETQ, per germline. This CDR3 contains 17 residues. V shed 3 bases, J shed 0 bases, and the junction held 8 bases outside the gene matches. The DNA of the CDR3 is TGCGCCAGCAGCTCCCTTGCGGGAGGTTTCTCCTACAATGAGCAGTTCTTC. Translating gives CASSSLAGGFSYNEQFF.

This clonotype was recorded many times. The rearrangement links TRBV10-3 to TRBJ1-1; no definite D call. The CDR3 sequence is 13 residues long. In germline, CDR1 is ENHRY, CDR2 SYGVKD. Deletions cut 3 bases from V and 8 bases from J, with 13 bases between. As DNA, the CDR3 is TGTGCCATCAGTGATCAGGTCCAGGCCGAAGCTTTCTTT. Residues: CAISDQVQAEAFF.

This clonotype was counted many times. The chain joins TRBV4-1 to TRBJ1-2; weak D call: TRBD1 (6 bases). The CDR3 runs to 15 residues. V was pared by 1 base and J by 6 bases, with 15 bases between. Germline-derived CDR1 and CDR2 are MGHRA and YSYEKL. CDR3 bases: TGCGCCAGCAGCCAAGGTCAGGGGACGGGGGATGGCTACACCTTC. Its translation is CASSQGQGTGDGYTF.

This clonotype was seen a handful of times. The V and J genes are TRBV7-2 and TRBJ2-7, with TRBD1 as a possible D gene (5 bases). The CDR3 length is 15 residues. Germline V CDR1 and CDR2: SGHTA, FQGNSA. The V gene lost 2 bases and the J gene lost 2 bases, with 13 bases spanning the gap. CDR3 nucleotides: TGTGCCAGCAGCTTAATGGACACCATAGCCTACGAGCAGTACTTC. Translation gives CASSLMDTIAYEQYF.